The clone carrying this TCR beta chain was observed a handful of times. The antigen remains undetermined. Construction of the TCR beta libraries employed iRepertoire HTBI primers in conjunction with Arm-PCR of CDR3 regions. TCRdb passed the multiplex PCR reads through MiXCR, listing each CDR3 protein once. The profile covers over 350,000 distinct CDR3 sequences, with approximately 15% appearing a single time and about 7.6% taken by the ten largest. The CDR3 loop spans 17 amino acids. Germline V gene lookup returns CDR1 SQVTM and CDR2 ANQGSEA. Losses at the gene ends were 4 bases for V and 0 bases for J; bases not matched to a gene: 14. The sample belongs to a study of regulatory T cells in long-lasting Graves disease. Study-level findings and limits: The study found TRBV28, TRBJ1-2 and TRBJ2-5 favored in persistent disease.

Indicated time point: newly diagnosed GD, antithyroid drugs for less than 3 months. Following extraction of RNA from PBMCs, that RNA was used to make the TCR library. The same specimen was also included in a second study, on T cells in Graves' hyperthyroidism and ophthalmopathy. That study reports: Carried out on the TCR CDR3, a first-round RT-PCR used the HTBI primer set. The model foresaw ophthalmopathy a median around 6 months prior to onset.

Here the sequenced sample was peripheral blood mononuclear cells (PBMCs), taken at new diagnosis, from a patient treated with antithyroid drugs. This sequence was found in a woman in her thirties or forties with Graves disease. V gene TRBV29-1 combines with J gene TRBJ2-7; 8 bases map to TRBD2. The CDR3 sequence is CSVGRTGVAGFSYEQYF. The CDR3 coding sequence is TGCAGCGTTGGGAGAACTGGGGTAGCGGGATTCTCCTACGAGCAGTACTTC.